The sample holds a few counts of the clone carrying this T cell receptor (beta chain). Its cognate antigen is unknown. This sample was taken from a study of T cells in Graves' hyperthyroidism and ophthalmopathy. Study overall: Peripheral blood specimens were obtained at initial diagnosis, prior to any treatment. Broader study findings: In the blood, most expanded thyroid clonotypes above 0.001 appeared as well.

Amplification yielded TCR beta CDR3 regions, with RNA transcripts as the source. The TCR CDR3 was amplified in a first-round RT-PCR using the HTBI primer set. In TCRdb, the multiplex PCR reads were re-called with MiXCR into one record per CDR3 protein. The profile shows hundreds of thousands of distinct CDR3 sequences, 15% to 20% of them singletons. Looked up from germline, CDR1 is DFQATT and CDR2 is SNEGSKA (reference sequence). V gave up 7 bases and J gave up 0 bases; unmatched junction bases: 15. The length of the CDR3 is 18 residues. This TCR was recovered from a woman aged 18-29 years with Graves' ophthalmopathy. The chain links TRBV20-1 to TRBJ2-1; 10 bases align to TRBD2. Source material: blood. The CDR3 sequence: CSVATSGSPESSYNEQFF. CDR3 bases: TGCAGTGTCGCGACTAGCGGGTCTCCAGAAAGCTCCTACAATGAGCAGTTCTTC.